This T cell receptor beta chain appears in the sequencing data of a study of radiation and T cells in renal cell carcinoma (dated by TCRdb to the early 2020s). With regard to the full study: In total, fewer than 55 samples, comprising around 25 tumors and about 27 peripheral blood samples, were subjected to TCR beta sequencing. In the 40 to 55 samples combined, about 4 million unique CDR3 nucleotide sequences were found, encoding roughly 2.5 million unique CDR3 amino acid sequences. The final blood draw was performed at 4 weeks after radiation, at the same time as nephrectomy. Study-wide findings and limitations: Blood repertoire dynamics were not followed beyond 4 weeks after treatment. An increase in top tumor clonotypes in blood was observed from baseline to 2 weeks post-radiation, followed by contraction by 4 weeks, which was taken to suggest transient expansion of tumor-resident clones. Because pretreatment tumor biopsies were not available, the study could not determine whether clonotypes were already present within the tumor at baseline. Because the trial had a single-armed design, the trial could not examine how radiation dose or scheduling affected the TCR repertoire.

The time point label corresponds to: blood 4 weeks post-SBRT, at nephrectomy. This specimen's treatment or condition label, interpreted: 15 Gy SBRT to primary tumor, nephrectomy 4 weeks later. The samples were obtained from a clinical trial, where primary renal cell carcinomas were treated with 15 Gy stereotactic body radiation therapy and then removed by nephrectomy 4 weeks afterward. To follow tumor-enriched clonotypes, peripheral blood was collected serially from radiation-treated patients at baseline and again at 2 weeks and 4 weeks after SBRT. Every patient had renal cell carcinoma of clear cell pathology. The QIAamp DNA Blood Mini Kit (Qiagen) was used to prepare genomic DNA for TCR sequencing. The analyses included just those samples that passed every quality control check. The immunoSEQ kit was used, according to the manufacturer's recommendations, to generate TCR beta libraries from genomic DNA. Library preparation used a first multiplex PCR with proprietary primers, then a second PCR adding unique barcodes, with bead cleanups after each round. Each sample batch included a kit-provided positive control reaction and a negative control reaction. The final libraries were assessed on an Agilent 4200 TapeStation D1000 ScreenTape, pooled by volume, and quantified by qPCR. An Illumina NextSeq500 fitted with a MidOutput 150-cycle cartridge performed the sequencing, running 156 Read1 cycles and 15 Index1 cycles with the kit's custom primers. The pooled library was loaded at around 1.1 pM, and approximately 20% PhiX control was spiked in. In the authors' own workflow: The vendor-processed data were analyzed in R, and a clonotype was defined as all T cells that share the same CDR3 nucleotide sequence. In the clone abundance analyses, frequencies in each sample were normalized to that sample's 10,000 most abundant clones. Public T cell clones, averaging fewer than five per sample, were removed before analysis. A difference in abundance of at least 32-fold between compartments was used to define tumor-enriched and baseline blood-enriched clonotypes. Clonotypes expanded or contracted between blood time points were identified with a beta-binomial differential abundance model. Tumor-blood repertoire similarity was measured with the Baroni-Urbani and Buser coefficient, and groups were compared using two-tailed Wilcoxon tests in R. Here the immuneACCESS table is served through TCRdb, limited to in-frame sequences with V and J called. Missing clones are a known gap in these copies; in checked studies unresolved V genes cover under half, and the rest lacks a known reason. The D gene and trimming were derived from the DNA, and the V and J assignments and clone size from that table. Within this sample are around 94,000 clones, with roughly 80% of them counted one time only. The leading ten clones occupy roughly 8.8% of the sample.

A single count supports this clone. The antigen it recognizes is unknown. Base qualities are not at hand, and no much larger clone is one base apart. The junction shows trimming of 3 bases on V and 2 bases on J, plus 14 bases between the germline ends. From the germline V gene, CDR1 is SGHRS and CDR2 is YFSETQ. From cysteine to phenylalanine, the CDR3 is 16 amino acids long. The only DNA kept is the CDR3, 48 bases in frame from the first base. Recombination connected TRBV5-1 to TRBJ2-2, and perhaps TRBD2 as D gene, on 7 matching bases. The TCR sequence derives from a man aged 50 to 60 with renal cell carcinoma. This specimen consisted of blood, obtained from a patient whose treatment included radiotherapy and nephrectomy. The DNA sequence follows: TGCGCCAGCAGCTCGGAGGGGGGACTAAACACCGGGGAGCTGTTTTTT. Its translation is CASSSEGGLNTGELFF.